A single sample gave rise to the 31 T cell receptor beta chains below, sequenced in a study of shared T cell receptors in the human thymus. Here immunoSEQ multiplex PCR was the method, and the copy in TCRdb shows in-frame clones only, minus some. This table has hundreds of thousands of clones, around 89% appearing once. These same records also appear under a second study, on human thymus T cells.

Sequenced material: thymocytes. The receptors shown here come from a boy younger than two with a congenital heart defect.

The gene calls are TRBV5-1 and TRBJ2-1, with 11 nucleotides matching TRBD2. With V trimmed by 2 bases and J by 5 bases, 9 bases remained unmatched. Germline CDR1 SGHRS, CDR2 YFSETQ. CDR3 size: 17 residues. The CDR3, as DNA: TGCGCCAGCAGCTTAGGGGCTGGACTAGCGGGCCACAATGAGCAGTTCTTC. It codes for CASSLGAGLAGHNEQFF.

This sequence joins TRBV28 and TRBJ2-7; tentatively, D is TRBD2 (7 bases). Trimming cost V 4 bases and J 2 bases, with 9 bases left between them. The CDR3 loop spans 13 amino acids. CDR1 and CDR2 (germline): MDHEN, SYDVKM. The CDR3: CASSWGGPYEQYF. In DNA form, the CDR3 reads TGTGCCAGCAGTTGGGGGGGCCCCTACGAGCAGTACTTC.

The chain carries TRBV14 and TRBJ2-4, with 10 bases matching TRBD1. V shed 3 bases, J shed 1 base, and the junction held 9 bases outside the gene matches. Germline CDR1 is SGHDN and CDR2 is FVKESK. This CDR3 region has 18 residues. The CDR3 region is CASSHRDRGPGAKNIQYF. In DNA, the CDR3 is TGTGCCAGCAGCCACCGGGACAGGGGCCCGGGCGCCAAAAACATTCAGTACTTC. Looking up the rest from reference TRBV14 and TRBJ2-4 gives the full variable domain: EAGVTQFPSHSVIEKGQTVTLRCDPISGHDNLYWYRRVMGKEIKFLLHFVKESKQDESGMPNNRFLAERTGGTYSTLKVQPAELEDSGVYFCASSHRDRGPGAKNIQYFGAGTRLSVL.

The J gene is TRBJ1-5, the V gene TRBV19; the D is unclear. Trimming pared 5 bases from V and 4 bases from J, leaving 12 bases between. This CDR3 is 14 amino acids long. Per the germline V gene, CDR1 is LNHDA and CDR2 is SQIVND (reference sequence). CDR3: CASSCWWSNQPQHF. Here the CDR3 DNA reads TGTGCCAGTAGTTGTTGGTGGAGTAATCAGCCCCAGCATTTT.

The chain carries TRBV4-1 and TRBJ2-7, with 8 nucleotides matching TRBD2. The CDR3 spans 15 residues. Germline CDR1 is MGHRA and CDR2 is YSYEKL. The junction had 7 bases not matched to a gene; V was cut back by 4 bases and J by 2 bases. DNA for the CDR3: TGCGCCAGCAGCCTCAGACTAGCGTATCCCTACGAGCAGTACTTC. This codes for CASSLRLAYPYEQYF.

CDR3 in amino acids: CSVGQQGSSYEQYF. The CDR3 region has the DNA TGCAGCGTTGGACAACAGGGAAGCTCCTACGAGCAGTACTTC. The V call is TRBV29-1, the J call TRBJ2-7; a weak D match, TRBD1 (6 bases). CDR1 and CDR2 (germline): SQVTM, ANQGSEA. This CDR3 comprises 14 residues. V dropped 4 bases and J dropped 0 bases, with 13 bases sitting between them.

The gene calls are TRBV5-1 and TRBJ2-3; TRBD2 aligns across 14 bases. The CDR3 is made up of 17 amino acids. In germline, CDR1 is SGHRS, CDR2 YFSETQ. J was trimmed by 2 bases and V by 2 bases; bases with no gene match: 4. The CDR3 protein is CASSLLTSGRATDTQYF. The DNA of the CDR3 is TGCGCCAGCAGCTTACTGACTAGCGGGAGGGCCACAGATACGCAGTATTTT. Full variable domain (rest looked up from reference TRBV5-1 and TRBJ2-3): KAGVTQTPRYLIKTRGQQVTLSCSPISGHRSVSWYQQTPGQGLQFLFEYFSETQRNKGNFPGRFSGRQFSNSRSEMNVSTLELGDSALYLCASSLLTSGRATDTQYFGPGTRLTVL.

This chain joins TRBV15 and TRBJ2-7; 10 bases fit TRBD1. The J segment lost 1 base and the V segment lost 4 bases, leaving 4 bases of the junction unmatched. Germline lookup yields CDR1 LNHNV and CDR2 YYDKDF (reference sequence). CDR3 size: 15 residues. The chain's CDR3 is CATSMPGQGSYEQYF. As DNA, the CDR3 is TGTGCCACCAGCATGCCGGGACAGGGGTCCTACGAGCAGTACTTC.

This clone was counted once. The rearrangement joins TRBV4-3 to TRBJ2-5; TRBD2 might be the D (5 bases). Germline V CDR1 and CDR2: LGHNA, YSLEER. Deletions cut 1 base from V and 1 base from J, with 31 bases between. This CDR3 has 22 amino acids. This CDR3 reads CASSQVVGSEDRAPKFQETQYF. CDR3 DNA: TGCGCCAGCAGCCAAGTCGTAGGGAGTGAGGACCGAGCACCTAAGTTCCAAGAGACCCAGTACTTC.

The chain couples TRBV5-1 to TRBJ2-2; a possible D gene is TRBD2 (6 bases). Looked up from germline, CDR1 is SGHRS and CDR2 is YFSETQ. This CDR3 has 16 amino acids. V lost 5 bases to trimming and J lost 1 base, with 15 bases between them. CDR3 in DNA: TGCGCCAGCAGAAAACCCGGGACTCAGAACACCGGGGAGCTGTTTTTT. Amino acid sequence: CASRKPGTQNTGELFF.

The chain recombines TRBV7-9 with TRBJ2-7, with 11 bases lining up with TRBD1. Germline CDR1 reads SEHNR; CDR2 reads FQNEAQ (reference sequence). The CDR3 is made up of 16 amino acids. V was pared by 5 bases and J by 2 bases, with 8 bases of the junction left unmatched. CDR3 sequence: CASSPGQGANPYEQYF. The CDR3 nucleotides are TGTGCCAGCAGCCCAGGACAGGGGGCGAACCCCTACGAGCAGTACTTC.

The chain couples TRBV28 to TRBJ2-7; the D gene is possibly TRBD2 (6 bases). V lost 9 bases and J 3 bases, leaving 15 bases between the germline ends. CDR3 length: 13 residues. Germline CDR1 MDHEN, CDR2 SYDVKM. CDR3 DNA sequence: TGTGCCAGTTTCGCCGGGCGGGACTACGAGCAGTACTTC. As protein: CASFAGRDYEQYF.

This clone was picked up one time. This chain uses TRBV2 with TRBJ1-1; a weak D match, TRBD1 (6 bases). Trimming shortened V by 9 bases and J by 1 base, and 24 bases separated the two germline ends. The CDR3 is 17 residues long. Germline-derived CDR1 and CDR2 are SNHLY and FYNNEI. The chain's CDR3 is CARLSRRLDRSNTEAFF. The DNA of the CDR3 is TGTGCCAGATTAAGTCGCCGCTTAGACAGGTCGAACACTGAAGCTTTCTTT.

V and J are TRBV9 and TRBJ2-6, with D tentatively TRBD1 (6 bases). The CDR3 runs 19 residues. Germline V gene lookup returns CDR1 SGDLS and CDR2 YYNGEE. V shed 4 bases and J shed 0 bases, with 20 bases lying between them. CDR3 residues: CASSTRGRDGDSGANVLTF. DNA of the CDR3: TGTGCCAGCAGCACGAGGGGGAGAGATGGGGACTCTGGGGCCAACGTCCTGACTTTC.

This chain links TRBV5-1 with TRBJ2-2, with D tentatively TRBD2 (5 bases). CDR1 is SGHRS and CDR2 is YFSETQ in the germline V gene. V lost 4 bases, J lost 3 bases, and 10 bases lay in between. This CDR3 has 14 residues. The CDR3 nucleotides read TGCGCCAGCAGCCCGGACTGGGACACCGGGGAGCTGTTTTTT. Protein product: CASSPDWDTGELFF.

This rearrangement joins TRBV6-6 to TRBJ2-2, with D hard to call. There are 16 residues in the CDR3. From germline, CDR1 is MNHNY and CDR2 SVGAGI (reference sequence). With 8 bases removed from V and 0 bases from J, the gap between germline ends came to 16 bases. The CDR3 coding sequence is TGTGCCAGCCGTGGCAAGCGCTTCGCGAACACCGGGGAGCTGTTTTTT. It is translated as CASRGKRFANTGELFF.

The chain joins TRBV19 to TRBJ1-5; 9 bases agree with TRBD1. V lost 7 bases and J lost 5; bases outside the gene matches: 3. The CDR3 is made up of 13 amino acids. Germline loops: CDR1 LNHDA, CDR2 SQIVND (reference sequence). The CDR3 loop is CASMGQGHQPQHF. As DNA, the CDR3 is TGTGCCAGTATGGGACAGGGCCATCAGCCCCAGCATTTT.

V is TRBV4-2 and J is TRBJ2-7, with 7 bases identical to TRBD1. Germline loops: CDR1 LGHNA, CDR2 YNFKEQ. The trim removed 2 bases at V and 0 bases at J, leaving 1 base unmatched. This CDR3 comprises 14 residues. CDR3 in DNA: TGTGCCAGCAGCCAACAGGGGGACTCCTACGAGCAGTACTTC. Translation: CASSQQGDSYEQYF.

In its sample, this clone was seen once. The rearrangement uses TRBV14 and TRBJ2-7, with a possible D match to TRBD2 (5 bases). Trimming cost V 3 bases and J 2 bases, with 20 bases left between them. This CDR3 has 17 amino acids. The germline V gene has CDR1 SGHDN and CDR2 FVKESK. CDR3 nucleotide sequence: TGTGCCAGCAGCCAGAGGGCGGATAGCCGAAGAGCCTACGAGCAGTACTTC. The encoded protein is CASSQRADSRRAYEQYF.

The chain recombines TRBV5-1 with TRBJ2-5; 11 bases align to TRBD2. The DNA end is a closer match to TRBJ2-7, so the J assignment may be wrong. The CDR3 has 16 residues. From germline, CDR1 is SGHRS and CDR2 YFSETQ. CDR3 bases: TGCGCCAGCAGCTTGAGGGGGACTAGCGGTTACTACGAGCAGTACTTC. It codes for CASSLRGTSGYYEQYF.

V usage is TRBV5-4 and J usage is TRBJ1-2, with TRBD1 as a possible D gene (6 bases). Germline V lookup: CDR1 SGHNT, CDR2 YYREEE (reference sequence). The CDR3 is 12 amino acids. Trimming took 0 bases from V and 6 from J, leaving 6 bases between them. For the CDR3, the DNA is TGTGCCAGCAGCTTGGACAGGGATGGCTACACCTTC. Translated, it gives CASSLDRDGYTF.

The chain employs TRBV11-2 and TRBJ2-1, with a weak D call TRBD2 (6 bases). Trimming shortened V by 5 bases and J by 0 bases, and 17 bases separated the two germline ends. Germline V gene sequence: CDR1 SGHAT, CDR2 FQNNGV. The CDR3 is 17 amino acids. The DNA of the CDR3 is TGTGCCAGCAGCCCACCGGGACTTCCAAGCTCCTACAATGAGCAGTTCTTC. It translates to CASSPPGLPSSYNEQFF. Based on the CDR3 plus reference TRBV11-2 and TRBJ2-1, the full variable domain is EAGVAQSPRYKIIEKRQSVAFWCNPISGHATLYWYQQILGQGPKLLIQFQNNGVVDDSQLPKDRFSAERLKGVDSTLKIQPAKLEDSAVYLCASSPPGLPSSYNEQFFGPGTRLTVL.

The chain uses TRBV7-2 and TRBJ1-2, with 7 nucleotides matching TRBD1. Germline V gene sequence: CDR1 SGHTA, CDR2 FQGNSA. This CDR3 spans 14 amino acids. With V trimmed by 6 bases and J by 2 bases, 6 bases remained unmatched. CDR3 sequence (DNA): TGTGCCAGCAGTCGGACAGGTCTGAACTATGGCTACACCTTC. Amino acids: CASSRTGLNYGYTF.

The sample holds one count of this clone. The chain couples TRBV30 to TRBJ2-7; tentative D call: TRBD2 (5 bases). The germline V gene has CDR1 GTSNPN and CDR2 SVGIG (reference sequence). V was cut by 1 base and J by 2 bases, with 12 bases left in between. The CDR3 length is 14 residues. This CDR3 is CAWSGTRLTYEQYF. CDR3 nucleotide sequence: TGTGCCTGGAGTGGAACTAGGTTAACCTACGAGCAGTACTTC.

V gene TRBV30 combines with J gene TRBJ2-2; 8 nucleotides align to TRBD2. Germline V gene data show CDR1 as GTSNPN and CDR2 as SVGIG (reference sequence). Trimming removed 0 bases from V and 1 base from J; junction bases left unmatched: 4. This CDR3 is 16 amino acids long. The CDR3 region is CAWSVRLAGNTGELFF. CDR3 coding DNA: TGTGCCTGGAGTGTACGCCTAGCGGGGAACACCGGGGAGCTGTTTTTT.

This clone was detected only once. The genes are TRBV20-1 and TRBJ2-1, with a possible D match to TRBD1 (6 bases). This CDR3 comprises 11 residues. Between the trimmed V and J ends, which lost 6 bases and 6 bases, there was a span of 9 bases. Germline lookup yields CDR1 DFQATT and CDR2 SNEGSKA (reference sequence). CDR3 region: CSARTVNEQFF. The CDR3 region has the DNA TGCAGTGCCCGGACAGTCAATGAGCAGTTCTTC.

This clone showed up just a few times. The CDR3 sequence: CASSRLSTEAFF. CDR3 nucleotides: TGTGCCAGCAGTCGTCTATCCACTGAAGCTTTCTTT. The gene calls are TRBV28 and TRBJ1-1; D gene unclear. V lost 5 bases and J lost 4, with 8 bases in between. Germline CDR1 reads MDHEN; CDR2 reads SYDVKM. The CDR3 is made up of 12 amino acids.

This sequence joins TRBV7-3 and TRBJ2-7, with D possibly TRBD2 on 5 matching bases. Germline V CDR1 and CDR2: SGHTA, FQGTGA. There are 19 residues in the CDR3. The V and J ends lost 4 bases and 2 bases respectively, with 27 bases between them. The CDR3 DNA is TGTGCCAGCAGCTCCGTTCGCCTTGAGCTTGGTCTAGCTCCCTACGAGCAGTACTTC. Amino acids: CASSSVRLELGLAPYEQYF.

J is TRBJ1-2 and V is TRBV7-9, with D uncertain. V was shortened by 2 bases and J by 0 bases, with 19 bases between the two germline ends. CDR1 and CDR2 (germline): SEHNR, FQNEAQ (reference sequence). This CDR3 spans 18 amino acids. DNA of the CDR3: TGTGCCAGCAGCTTATTAGGTCGAGAGACCGGAGCTAACTATGGCTACACCTTC. Translating it yields CASSLLGRETGANYGYTF.

The V gene is TRBV7-8, the J gene TRBJ2-3, with 11 bases matching TRBD2. The germline CDR1 and CDR2 sequences are SGHVS and FQNEAQ. CDR3 size: 17 residues. The V segment lost 5 bases and the J segment 3 bases; nucleotides outside the gene matches: 10. The CDR3 nucleotides are TGTGCCAGCAGCCCAAAACACCGACTAGCGGGAACAGATACGCAGTATTTT. Protein: CASSPKHRLAGTDTQYF.

The CDR3 DNA reads as TGTGCCAGTAGTGGACAGGAGGAAACCGGGGAGCTGTTTTTT. It yields the protein CASSGQEETGELFF. The chain is built from TRBV19 and TRBJ2-2; the match to TRBD1 covers 7 bases. The CDR3 runs to 14 residues. Germline V gives CDR1 LNHDA, CDR2 SQIVND (reference sequence). V shed 5 bases and J 5 bases; nucleotides not matched to a gene: 5. The variable domain in full, completed from reference TRBV19 and TRBJ2-2, reads DGGITQSPKYLFRKEGQNVTLSCEQNLNHDAMYWYRQDPGQGLRLIYYSQIVNDFQKGDIAEGYSVSREKKESFPLTVTSAQKNPTAFYLCASSGQEETGELFFGEGSRLTVL.